These 32 T cell receptor beta chains originate from one sample sequenced in a study of cytomegalovirus exposure and HLA in healthy donors. Primers: 60 Vbeta forward and 13 Jbeta reverse. Sequencing was performed with immunoSEQ multiplex PCR; in TCRdb, only in-frame clones are kept and a portion is missing. The sample includes 95,000 to 150,000 clones, almost 85% of them seen just once. Sequencing input: PBMCs. The receptors here all came from a woman under 30 in good health and CMV-seronegative.

The V call is TRBV29-1, the J call TRBJ2-3, with 7 bases lining up with TRBD2. The CDR3 contains 15 residues. The germline gives CDR1 SQVTM, CDR2 ANQGSEA. With 8 bases clipped from V and 0 bases from J, the junction kept 11 bases outside the gene matches. CDR3 sequence reads: CSSVIAGPSTDTQYF. The CDR3 bases are TGCAGCTCAGTGATAGCGGGCCCTAGCACAGATACGCAGTATTTT.

This chain uses TRBV5-6 with TRBJ1-1; tentatively, D is TRBD1 (5 bases). CDR3 length: 16 residues. V was pared by 4 bases and J by 3 bases, with 19 bases between. Germline V gives CDR1 SGHDT, CDR2 YYEEEE. The CDR3 DNA reads as TGTGCCAGCAGCGATTTAGGGCAGGGCCTCGACACTGAAGCTTTCTTT. The encoded protein is CASSDLGQGLDTEAFF.

The rearrangement links TRBV7-6 to TRBJ2-2, with TRBD1 identical over 9 bases. The germline V gene encodes CDR1 SGHVS and CDR2 FNYEAQ. The CDR3 is 15 amino acids. J gave up 5 bases and V 3 bases, and 4 bases lay outside the gene matches. In nucleotides, the CDR3 is TGTGCCAGCAGCTTGGGACAGGGAGCGACCGGGGAGCTGTTTTTT. It is translated as CASSLGQGATGELFF.

The V and J genes are TRBV9 and TRBJ2-2; 8 bases are shared with TRBD2. The germline V gene has CDR1 SGDLS and CDR2 YYNGEE. CDR3 length: 15 residues. V gave up 3 bases and J gave up 9 bases; unmatched junction bases: 10. This chain's CDR3 is CASSEGGSGVRELFF. As DNA, the CDR3 is TGTGCCAGCAGCGAGGGGGGTAGCGGGGTGAGGGAGCTGTTTTTT.

The CDR3 DNA is TGTGCCAGCAACCCGGGACTAGCCGTCGGAGAGCTGTTTTTT. It codes for CASNPGLAVGELFF. The gene calls are TRBV6-1 and TRBJ2-2; 9 bases line up with TRBD2. Germline-derived CDR1 and CDR2 are MNHNS and SASEGT. This CDR3 region has 14 residues. V was pared by 7 bases and J by 11 bases, with 11 bases of the junction left unmatched.

The chain recombines TRBV27 with TRBJ1-2, with D perhaps TRBD1 (5 bases). The germline V gene has CDR1 MNHEY and CDR2 SMNVEV (reference sequence). Trimming stripped 7 bases from V and 3 bases from J, with 18 bases between. The CDR3 runs 15 residues. For the CDR3, the DNA is TGTGCCAGCAAGTTGGGGGGAACGTACGACTATGGCTACACCTTC. Protein: CASKLGGTYDYGYTF.

This chain joins TRBV18 and TRBJ2-7; D may be TRBD2 (6 bases). Trimming took off 6 bases at V and 7 bases at J, with 19 bases between the two ends. This CDR3 comprises 14 residues. From germline, CDR1 is KGHSH and CDR2 LQKENI. The CDR3 nucleotides are TGTGCCAGCTCCCTGGGGGGACCGCGGAATGAGCAGTACTTC. This gives the protein CASSLGGPRNEQYF.

This clone was found once. This chain joins TRBV2 and TRBJ1-3; the D gene is possibly TRBD1 (5 bases). The CDR3 is made up of 14 amino acids. The germline V gene has CDR1 SNHLY and CDR2 FYNNEI. With 11 bases removed from V and 0 bases from J, the gap between germline ends came to 14 bases. CDR3 sequence (DNA): TGTGCCGCAGAGGACACGAGCTCTGGAAACACCATATATTTT. This gives the protein CAAEDTSSGNTIYF.

This clone was found a few times. The V call is TRBV29-1, the J call TRBJ2-7, with a tentative D call TRBD2 (6 bases). Trimming removed 4 bases from V and 5 bases from J, with 15 bases in between. The CDR3 is 13 amino acids. In germline, CDR1 is SQVTM, CDR2 ANQGSEA. The CDR3 DNA follows: TGCAGCGTTGCGGCGGGGATCAGGGACGAGCAGTACTTC. Translation gives CSVAAGIRDEQYF.

The chain employs TRBV4-2 and TRBJ2-7; D call uncertain. CDR3 size: 14 residues. V lost 0 bases, J lost 3 bases, and 9 bases lay in between. Germline assignment: CDR1 LGHNA and CDR2 YNFKEQ. CDR3 nucleotide sequence: TGTGCCAGCAGCCAAGACCCCGAGCACTACGAGCAGTACTTC. This translates into CASSQDPEHYEQYF.

The V call is TRBV19, the J call TRBJ1-2, with 7 bases identical to TRBD1. CDR1 LNHDA and CDR2 SQIVND come from the germline V gene (reference sequence). After removal of 1 base from V and 4 bases from J, the junction contained 9 bases not matched to a gene. The CDR3 is made up of 16 amino acids. CDR3 DNA: TGTGCCAGTAGTATAGGCCCCGACAGGGCAGTCTATGGCTACACCTTC. It encodes CASSIGPDRAVYGYTF.

With regard to this clone: One junction end does not reproduce the germline sequence, and a read error may be involved. This rearrangement joins TRBV4-2 to TRBJ2-6; possibly TRBD1 for D (5 bases). The CDR3 is 16 residues long. Per germline, CDR1 LGHNA and CDR2 YNFKEQ. CDR3 nucleotide sequence: TGTGCCAGCAGCCAACCTCCGGACATCCCGGCCAACGGCCTGACTTTC. Translation: CASSQPPDIPANGLTF.

The chain employs TRBV10-3 and TRBJ2-1; D is possibly TRBD2 (5 bases). The CDR3 runs 15 residues. The V gene lost 5 bases and the J gene lost 7 bases, with 18 bases spanning the gap. Looked up from germline, CDR1 is ENHRY and CDR2 is SYGVKD. This chain's CDR3 is CAISSSAGYTNEQFF. CDR3 DNA: TGTGCCATCAGTTCCTCCGCGGGCTACACGAATGAGCAGTTCTTC.

The chain joins TRBV4-2 to TRBJ2-1, with 9 nucleotides matching TRBD2. This CDR3 comprises 14 residues. Germline V CDR1 and CDR2: LGHNA, YNFKEQ. J lost 2 bases, V lost 4 bases, and 0 bases had no gene match. CDR3 residues: CASSPSGTYNEQFF. The DNA of the CDR3 is TGTGCCAGCAGCCCTAGCGGGACCTACAATGAGCAGTTCTTC.

The chain links TRBV19 to TRBJ1-5; 9 nucleotides line up with TRBD1. Trimming removed 8 bases from V and 5 bases from J; junction bases left unmatched: 7. CDR3 length equals 14 residues. The germline V gene encodes CDR1 LNHDA and CDR2 SQIVND (reference sequence). CDR3 loop: CASAGTGNDQPQHF. The CDR3, as DNA: TGTGCCAGTGCGGGGACAGGGAACGATCAGCCCCAGCATTTT.

V and J are TRBV30 and TRBJ1-2; weak D call: TRBD1 (5 bases). V gave up 0 bases and J gave up 6 bases, with 11 bases separating them. This CDR3 is built from 13 residues. Per germline, CDR1 GTSNPN and CDR2 SVGIG (reference sequence). CDR3 in DNA: TGTGCCTGGAGTGTAGTTCCCAGGGATGGCTACACCTTC. This codes for CAWSVVPRDGYTF.

This chain joins TRBV10-1 and TRBJ2-5, with unresolved D. The CDR3 spans 15 residues. Germline V gene sequence: CDR1 WNHNN, CDR2 SYGVQD (reference sequence). Trimming took off 0 bases at V and 5 bases at J, with 13 bases between the two ends. The CDR3 region is CASSESPTPVETQYF. In DNA form, the CDR3 reads TGCGCCAGCAGTGAGTCCCCCACACCTGTGGAGACCCAGTACTTC.

The V call is TRBV27, the J call TRBJ1-2; D gene uncertain. The germline V gene encodes CDR1 MNHEY and CDR2 SMNVEV (reference sequence). This CDR3 comprises 15 residues. Trimming stripped 0 bases from V and 6 bases from J, with 14 bases between. The CDR3 protein is CASSLSVAGLDGYTF. In nucleotides, the CDR3 is TGTGCCAGCAGTTTATCCGTCGCGGGTCTGGATGGCTACACCTTC.

This clone was seen a single time. The chain has TRBV7-2 and TRBJ2-5; weak D call: TRBD1 (5 bases). In germline, CDR1 is SGHTA, CDR2 FQGNSA. There are 12 residues in the CDR3. Trimming took 5 bases from V and 7 from J, leaving 11 bases between them. CDR3 bases: TGTGCCAGCAGCCCTGACAGAAGGACCCAGTACTTC. Protein: CASSPDRRTQYF.

The chain links TRBV19 to TRBJ1-1; D not certain. The germline V gene encodes CDR1 LNHDA and CDR2 SQIVND (reference sequence). The CDR3 length is 14 residues. The V and J ends lost 1 base and 0 bases respectively, with 6 bases between them. The CDR3 is CASSIAPMNTEAFF. CDR3 DNA sequence: TGTGCCAGTAGTATAGCCCCCATGAACACTGAAGCTTTCTTT.

The chain links TRBV19 to TRBJ1-1, with TRBD1 identical over 7 bases. With V trimmed by 3 bases and J by 4 bases, 5 bases remained unmatched. There are 14 residues in the CDR3. The germline gives CDR1 LNHDA, CDR2 SQIVND (reference sequence). CDR3: CASSMNRGGTEAFF. CDR3 nucleotides: TGTGCCAGTAGTATGAACAGGGGTGGCACTGAAGCTTTCTTT.

This chain uses TRBV11-2 with TRBJ1-4; no definite D call. Trimming took off 5 bases at V and 10 bases at J, with 26 bases between the two ends. The CDR3 runs to 17 residues. The germline CDR1 and CDR2 sequences are SGHAT and FQNNGV. The CDR3 sequence is CASSPRPGREGRGKLFF. In nucleotides, the CDR3 is TGTGCCAGCAGCCCCCGCCCTGGGAGGGAGGGTCGGGGAAAACTGTTTTTT.

V is TRBV6-1 and J is TRBJ1-4; a possible D gene is TRBD1 (6 bases). With 5 bases removed from V and 5 bases from J, the gap between germline ends came to 9 bases. The germline V gene has CDR1 MNHNS and CDR2 SASEGT. The CDR3 consists of 13 residues. CDR3 sequence (DNA): TGTGCCAGCAGTTTCGGACAGAATGAAAAACTGTTTTTT. It is translated as CASSFGQNEKLFF.

The chain carries TRBV11-2 and TRBJ2-7; the D gene is possibly TRBD2 (6 bases). Looked up from germline, CDR1 is SGHAT and CDR2 is FQNNGV. CDR3 size: 15 residues. The ends were cut back, 5 bases at V and 1 base at J, with 15 bases in the middle. The CDR3 DNA sequence: TGTGCCAGCAGCCGTCGGGAAGGGAGGTCCTACGAGCAGTACTTC. Translation gives CASSRREGRSYEQYF.

The chain has TRBV16 and TRBJ1-1; D uncertain. Trimming shortened V by 4 bases and J by 5 bases, and 17 bases separated the two germline ends. Germline-derived CDR1 and CDR2 are KGHSY and FQNENV. The CDR3 is made up of 15 amino acids. CDR3 residues: CASSLILGQVTEAFF. The CDR3 nucleotides are TGTGCCAGCAGCCTGATTCTTGGGCAGGTGACTGAAGCTTTCTTT.

The rearrangement links TRBV14 to TRBJ2-3, with D hard to call. Germline CDR1 reads SGHDN; CDR2 reads FVKESK. This CDR3 region has 15 residues. The germline V and J ends were trimmed by 5 bases and 3 bases, with 15 bases remaining between them. The DNA of the CDR3 is TGTGCCAGCAGCTCGCCGACTGTGGCTACAGATACGCAGTATTTT. The encoded protein is CASSSPTVATDTQYF. Based on the CDR3 plus reference TRBV14 and TRBJ2-3, the full variable domain is EAGVTQFPSHSVIEKGQTVTLRCDPISGHDNLYWYRRVMGKEIKFLLHFVKESKQDESGMPNNRFLAERTGGTYSTLKVQPAELEDSGVYFCASSSPTVATDTQYFGPGTRLTVL.

CDR3: CASSSTGSEQYF. As DNA, the CDR3 is TGTGCCAGCTCATCGACAGGGTCCGAGCAGTACTTC. The chain employs TRBV18 and TRBJ2-7, with 7 bases lining up with TRBD1. This CDR3 has 12 amino acids. The germline gives CDR1 KGHSH, CDR2 LQKENI. V shed 5 bases, J shed 6 bases, and the junction held 4 bases outside the gene matches.

This chain uses TRBV6-1 with TRBJ2-2; D is perhaps TRBD1 (6 bases). The CDR3 is 15 amino acids. V lost 7 bases and J 0 bases, leaving 12 bases between the germline ends. Germline CDR1 is MNHNS and CDR2 is SASEGT. CDR3 residues: CASTRRDTNTGELFF. The CDR3 coding sequence is TGTGCCAGCACCCGCCGGGACACGAACACCGGGGAGCTGTTTTTT.

This chain uses TRBV5-1 with TRBJ1-1, with a tentative D call TRBD1 (5 bases). The germline V and J ends were trimmed by 3 bases and 0 bases, with 12 bases remaining between them. This CDR3 region has 15 residues. The V gene's germline CDR1 is SGHRS and CDR2 YFSETQ. The CDR3 region has the DNA TGCGCCAGCAGCTCCCAGGGCACGTTGAACACTGAAGCTTTCTTT. The encoded protein is CASSSQGTLNTEAFF.

The chain carries TRBV6-5 and TRBJ2-5; 9 nucleotides agree with TRBD2. CDR1 and CDR2 (germline): MNHEY, SVGAGI. CDR3 length: 14 residues. V was pared by 4 bases and J by 5 bases, with 5 bases of the junction left unmatched. CDR3 loop: CASSSRGGAETQYF. The CDR3 DNA reads TGTGCCAGCAGTTCACGCGGGGGGGCGGAGACCCAGTACTTC.

The chain is built from TRBV18 and TRBJ1-1; a weak D match, TRBD1 (6 bases). Germline-derived CDR1 and CDR2 are KGHSH and LQKENI. The CDR3 spans 18 residues. Trimming removed 2 bases at V and 0 bases at J, with 19 bases between. CDR3 sequence reads: CASSPSKGGGAMNTEAFF. The CDR3 bases are TGTGCCAGCTCACCATCGAAGGGGGGAGGGGCTATGAACACTGAAGCTTTCTTT.

The rearrangement uses TRBV6-1 and TRBJ2-7, with unresolved D. The V and J ends lost 4 bases and 2 bases respectively, with 9 bases between them. CDR1 is MNHNS and CDR2 is SASEGT in the germline V gene. This CDR3 contains 13 residues. The CDR3 reads CASSVRGPYEQYF. The CDR3 region has the DNA TGTGCCAGCAGTGTTCGAGGTCCCTACGAGCAGTACTTC.